This T cell receptor beta chain comes out of a study of beta chain features in type 1 diabetes. Study-wide results and limits: Shorter TCRB CDR3s, moderately but significantly so, marked every one of the four CD4+ subsets in Type 1 diabetes patients.

A word on this clone: Antigen specificity is unknown.

The isolated RNA, all of it, was reverse transcribed, so expressed TCRB transcripts were what got sequenced. The repertoire was sequenced with immunoSEQ multiplex PCR; TCRdb's copy has only in-frame clones and lacks some. This sample has about 240,000 clones; approximately 15% occur once, and the top ten carry approximately 0.021%. This TCR came from a man aged 30 to 39 with type 1 diabetes. The sequenced sample consisted of naive CD4+ T cells from blood.

The CDR3 here is CASRKGANTGELFF. The CDR3 DNA follows: TGTGCCAGCAGGAAAGGGGCCAACACCGGGGAGCTGTTTTTT. The chain has TRBV27 and TRBJ2-2, with D perhaps matching TRBD1 (5 bases). This CDR3 has 14 amino acids. Germline V lookup: CDR1 MNHEY, CDR2 SMNVEV (reference sequence). Deletions cut 6 bases from V and 2 bases from J, with 10 bases between.